Reported below is one T cell receptor (beta chain). What it binds is not known. This specimen comes from a study of early T cells in non-severe SARS-CoV-2 infection. The overall study: Sequenced material consisted of bulk RNA (from unsorted whole blood), and chains were unpaired. General study findings and limits: VDJdb matching skewed toward anti-spike CD8 responses, missing private and CD4 specificities.

Researchers tagged individual cDNA molecules with unique molecular identifiers. One entry per CDR3 protein, called by TCRdb with MiXCR from the 5' RACE reads. The sample has roughly 45,000 distinct CDR3 sequences; 11% are singletons. CDR1 is SGHAT, CDR2 FQNNGV, per germline. The CDR3 loop spans 15 amino acids. The germline V and J ends were trimmed by 0 bases and 5 bases, with 8 bases remaining between them. Sequenced input: whole blood. The clonotype was recovered from an adult who was a healthcare worker with PCR-confirmed SARS-CoV-2 infection or an uninfected control (not recorded which). The genes are TRBV11-2 and TRBJ1-6; no clear D gene. CDR3 in amino acids: CASSLEQVNNSPLHF. CDR3 sequence (DNA): TGTGCCAGCAGCTTAGAGCAGGTGAATAATTCACCCCTCCACTTT.